This passage covers 2 T cell receptor beta chains from one sample sequenced in a study of cytomegalovirus exposure and HLA in healthy donors. PCR used 60 Vbeta primers and 13 Jbeta primers. Sequencing was performed with immunoSEQ multiplex PCR; in TCRdb, only in-frame clones are kept and a portion is missing. This table holds fewer than 140,000 clones, 80% to 90% found once. Sequenced: PBMCs. The receptors originated from a man aged 50 to 60 in good health and CMV-seronegative.

This chain connects TRBV2 to TRBJ1-1, with D possibly being TRBD1 (6 bases). This CDR3 is 13 amino acids long. The V gene lost 3 bases and the J gene lost 5 bases, with 10 bases spanning the gap. Germline CDR1 and CDR2: SNHLY and FYNNEI. Here the CDR3 DNA reads TGTGCCAGCAGTGACAGGGGAGAAACTGAAGCTTTCTTT. Protein product: CASSDRGETEAFF.

Here the CDR3 reads CASSRENSGANVLTF. The CDR3 nucleotides are TGTGCCAGCTCACGAGAGAACTCTGGGGCCAACGTCCTGACTTTC. The chain couples TRBV18 to TRBJ2-6; D remains unclear. V lost 4 bases and J 0 bases, leaving 7 bases between the germline ends. Germline-derived CDR1 and CDR2 are KGHSH and LQKENI. This CDR3 is built from 15 residues.